One and the same sample provided the 8 T cell receptor beta chains below, sequenced in a study of blood T cell dynamics during melanoma immunotherapy. Indicated time point: week 3, after first cycle of checkpoint inhibitor. Clones were sequenced by immunoSEQ multiplex PCR, and TCRdb holds only the in-frame ones, with some missing. The sample includes some 15,000 clones, more than 75% of them seen just once. Sequencing used effector memory CD8+ T cells from blood, obtained from a patient treated with checkpoint blockade. Receptors originate from a human donor with melanoma.

The CDR3 region is CATRPTTGTEAFF. The CDR3 DNA is TGTGCAACCAGACCAACCACCGGGACAGAAGCTTTCTTT. This chain connects TRBV19 to TRBJ1-1, with D perhaps matching TRBD1 (6 bases). Germline loops: CDR1 LNHDA, CDR2 SQIVND (reference sequence). The CDR3 contains 13 residues. The entire variable domain, with the rest obtained from reference TRBV19 and TRBJ1-1, is as follows: DGGITQSPKYLFRKEGQNVTLSCEQNLNHDAMYWYRQDPGQGLRLIYYSQIVNDFQKGDIAEGYSVSREKKESFPLTVTSAQKNPTAFYLCATRPTTGTEAFFGQGTRLTVV.

V is TRBV15 and J is TRBJ2-1; 7 positions match TRBD1. The CDR3 extends over 15 amino acids. Germline V gives CDR1 LNHNV, CDR2 YYDKDF (reference sequence). V was pared by 4 bases and J by 3 bases, with 6 bases of the junction left unmatched. This CDR3 reads CATSKTGRSYNEQFF. The CDR3 region has the DNA TGTGCCACCAGCAAGACAGGGAGAAGCTACAATGAGCAGTTCTTC. Looking up the rest from reference TRBV15 and TRBJ2-1 gives the full variable domain: DAMVIQNPRYQVTQFGKPVTLSCSQTLNHNVMYWYQQKSSQAPKLLFHYYDKDFNNEADTPDNFQSRRPNTSFCFLDIRSPGLGDTAMYLCATSKTGRSYNEQFFGPGTRLTVL.

The chain has TRBV6-1 and TRBJ1-5; the D is unclear. Germline V gene data show CDR1 as MNHNS and CDR2 as SASEGT. Trimming took off 3 bases at V and 5 bases at J, with 2 bases between the two ends. The CDR3 is 11 amino acids. CDR3 in amino acids: CASSDDQPQHF. CDR3 DNA: TGTGCCAGCAGTGACGATCAGCCCCAGCATTTT.

CDR3: CASSLAASGTDTQYF. The DNA of the CDR3 is TGTGCCAGCAGTTTAGCAGCTAGCGGCACAGATACGCAGTATTTT. The chain uses TRBV28 and TRBJ2-3; TRBD2 is a possible D gene (6 bases). The CDR3 is 15 amino acids. V dropped 2 bases and J dropped 1 base, with 10 bases sitting between them. The germline V gene encodes CDR1 MDHEN and CDR2 SYDVKM.

The chain is built from TRBV6-1 and TRBJ2-1; 12 positions match TRBD2. CDR1 and CDR2 (germline): MNHNS, SASEGT. This CDR3 is 14 amino acids long. V lost 5 bases, J lost 8 bases, and 4 bases stayed unmatched. The DNA for the CDR3 is TGTGCCAGCAGTTTGGGACTAGCGGGCTATGAGCAGTTCTTC. Translated: CASSLGLAGYEQFF.

The chain's CDR3 is CASSPRDREGYTF. CDR3 coding DNA: TGTGCCAGCAGCCCCCGGGACAGGGAAGGCTACACCTTC. The chain is built from TRBV7-8 and TRBJ1-2; 9 positions match TRBD1. The V segment lost 5 bases and the J segment 8 bases; nucleotides outside the gene matches: 6. CDR3 size: 13 residues. CDR1 SGHVS and CDR2 FQNEAQ come from the germline V gene.

As regards this clone: A read error may account for a junction end that differs from germline. The chain has TRBV5-8 and TRBJ2-1; 8 bases map to TRBD1. In germline, CDR1 is SGHTS, CDR2 YDEGEE. The CDR3 consists of 17 residues. The CDR3 spells CASSQEARTGFVDEQFF. In nucleotides, the CDR3 is TGCGCCAGCAGCCAAGAGGCCCGGACAGGGTTTGTCGATGAGCAGTTCTTC.

The rearrangement uses TRBV5-4 and TRBJ2-1; D is perhaps TRBD2 (6 bases). V was shortened by 5 bases and J by 0 bases, with 15 bases between the two germline ends. Germline loops: CDR1 SGHNT, CDR2 YYREEE (reference sequence). CDR3 length: 16 amino acids. The CDR3 DNA sequence: TGTGCCAGCAGTCCCGCAGGGAGGAGCTCCTACAATGAGCAGTTCTTC. Translating gives CASSPAGRSSYNEQFF.